This T cell receptor beta chain derives from a study of beta chain features in type 1 diabetes (dated 2018 in TCRdb). Notes on the research overall: No differences in mean age, gender distribution, total cell number or subset yield were found between patients and healthy donors. A total of about 110 million sorted cells were examined across all samples, and the number of cells per subset was strongly correlated with RNA yield. In the study, recently diagnosed type 1 diabetes patients and matched healthy donors were compared on the TCRB repertoires of their sorted circulating CD4+ T cell subsets. Whereas all 30 or so donors provided naive and central memory subsets, regulatory and stem cell-like memory subsets were isolated from just 8 patients and roughly 8 healthy donors. General study outcomes and caveats: PCR might favor shorter templates, but patient and control samples were amplified and corrected together, so any skew would affect both groups equally. Because the HLA sub-analyses included only small numbers of individuals, any influence of HLA type on TCRB rearrangement was left unresolved. Sequencing cDNA rather than genomic DNA could over-represent highly expressing activated cells, although activation and CD3 levels did not differ between groups. At VDJ recombination sites, type 1 diabetes patients had fewer insertions and more deleted nucleotides, which implies abnormalities in thymic rearrangement. In all four CD4+ subsets, TCRB CDR3 length was moderately but significantly shorter in type 1 diabetes patients. Naive, central memory and regulatory TCRB repertoires appeared to be more alike among patients than among healthy donors.

On this clone itself: Which antigen it targets is not known. The input lacks base qualities; no much larger clone sits a single base away.

Trimming at the junction amounts to 7 bases on V and 9 bases on J, and the germline ends lie 22 bases apart. Including the terminal cysteine and phenylalanine, the CDR3 comprises 15 residues. Only the CDR3 DNA stays, 45 bases, in frame from base 1. Sequences MNHNS (CDR1) and SASEGT (CDR2) are obtained from the germline V gene. The entire isolated RNA was reverse transcribed using the High Capacity cDNA Reverse Transcription Kit, and thus expressed TCRB transcripts were sequenced. Survey-depth immunoSEQ sequencing was performed on stem cell-like memory T cell samples, with an average of about 1 million total reads per sample. Sorted cells were lysed in RLT buffer, and RNA was extracted using DNase-treated RNeasy Micro or Mini kits according to cell number. Each cell subset was processed separately to prevent cross-contamination, with patient and healthy donor samples processed together. The immunoSEQ multiplex PCR was used to amplify TCRB sequences from cDNA, yielding 87-bp fragments that span the CDR3 region. Amplicons were sequenced on the Illumina HiSeq platform. The study's own analysis went as follows. PCR bias was corrected computationally using synthetic template baselines, and reads within Hamming distance 2 were collapsed, with unmergeable singletons discarded. Reads were aligned to IMGT to assign V, D and J genes, CDR3 length, and insertions or deletions at six rearrangement sites. Within each subset, clonotype counts were normalized to sorted cell number, after which true diversity and Gini coefficients were computed with the tcR R package. The overlap coefficient, calculated on TCRB nucleotide sequences, was used to quantify repertoire sharing. This is the immuneACCESS table as TCRdb keeps it, with only in-frame sequences that have V and J called. A part of the clones is gone; compared with another copy, unresolved V genes explain less than half, and the rest is unexplained. V, J and clone size were drawn from that table, and D and trimming were deduced from the DNA. This sample lists 50,000 to 55,000 clones; around 60% were detected once. The ten top clones hold 0.29% of the sample.

A single peripheral blood draw of around 100 mL on average was collected from each donor into heparinised tubes. A BD FACSAria II and a panel including CD45RO, CCR7, CD25, CD127, CD95 and CD27 were used to sort naive, central memory, regulatory and stem cell-like memory CD4+ T cells. A purity above 98% was achieved for all sorted populations. Right away, PBMCs were isolated by Lymphoprep density gradient centrifugation and were stained directly, with no culture step. To minimize batch effects, samples were stained and sorted in pairs, one healthy donor with one patient per experiment. The receptor's source is a woman aged 25 to 39 with type 1 diabetes. Here the chain combines TRBV6-1 and TRBJ2-1, and TRBD1 may be the D gene, going by 5 matching bases. Material: stem cell memory CD4+ T cells from blood. What this sample's cell subset or site label stands for: stem cell-like memory CD4+ T cells. The CDR3 protein: CASTERVGLPGEQFF. The nucleotide sequence is TGTGCCAGCACCGAAAGGGTGGGGCTTCCGGGTGAGCAGTTCTTC.